One and the same sample provided the 20 T cell receptor beta chains below, sequenced in a study of human T cells and chemical hapten exposure. Specified time point: patch test 3, about 24 weeks after DPC sensitization. Treatment indicated: therapeutic diphenylcyclopropenone sensitization with weekly scalp DPC. TCRdb redid the calling of the RACE reads with MiXCR, one entry per CDR3 protein. The repertoire holds tens of thousands of distinct CDR3 sequences, approximately 13% seen once, with roughly 5.7% in the top ten. The material sequenced was whole blood, taken in connection with sensitization to the hapten diphenylcyclopropenone (DPC). These TCRs come from a woman aged 45-59 years with alopecia areata. Some clones in this sample may be carry-over from other donors' samples.

V usage is TRBV20-1 and J usage is TRBJ2-7; 7 positions match TRBD2. The junction had 8 bases not matched to a gene; V was cut back by 6 bases and J by 6 bases. The CDR3 spans 12 residues. The germline gives CDR1 DFQATT, CDR2 SNEGSKA (reference sequence). The CDR3 coding sequence is TGCAGTGCGTCCCCGGGGGGACCCGAGCAGTACTTC. Amino acid sequence: CSASPGGPEQYF.

This clonotype was detected many times. The chain uses TRBV29-1 and TRBJ1-1; 10 bases align to TRBD1. V lost 8 bases, J lost 3 bases, and 6 bases stayed unmatched. Germline-derived CDR1 and CDR2 are SQVTM and ANQGSEA. The CDR3 is 13 residues long. The CDR3 DNA reads TGCAGCTTAAGGACAGGGGGTGACACTGAAGCTTTCTTT. Translated: CSLRTGGDTEAFF.

This sequence joins TRBV29-1 and TRBJ2-7; no firm D call. Trimming took off 1 base at V and 0 bases at J, with 10 bases between the two ends. Germline loops: CDR1 SQVTM, CDR2 ANQGSEA. This CDR3 contains 14 residues. DNA of the CDR3: TGCAGCGTTGAAGCGGAATATAGCTCCTACGAGCAGTACTTC. Translating it yields CSVEAEYSSYEQYF.

This clonotype turned up a few times. The CDR3 DNA reads as TGTGCCAGCAGCCCACACCGGGACAGGGGGAGGAATGAGCAGTTCTTC. It is translated as CASSPHRDRGRNEQFF. This chain connects TRBV11-2 to TRBJ2-1; TRBD1 aligns across 11 bases. There are 16 residues in the CDR3. V lost 5 bases and J lost 7; bases outside the gene matches: 10. Per the germline V gene, CDR1 is SGHAT and CDR2 is FQNNGV.

This clonotype has just a few counts. The rearrangement uses TRBV7-9 and TRBJ1-3, with TRBD1 as a possible D gene (5 bases). Trimming pared 5 bases from V and 4 bases from J, leaving 15 bases between. The germline V gene has CDR1 SEHNR and CDR2 FQNEAQ (reference sequence). The CDR3 length is 15 residues. The CDR3: CASSPGTGPGNTIYF. CDR3 nucleotides: TGTGCCAGCAGCCCCGGAACGGGGCCCGGAAACACCATATATTTT.

The V gene is TRBV29-1, the J gene TRBJ1-1; the D gene is possibly TRBD1 (6 bases). This CDR3 is built from 11 residues. With 4 bases removed from V and 6 bases from J, the gap between germline ends came to 9 bases. The germline CDR1 and CDR2 sequences are SQVTM and ANQGSEA. As DNA, the CDR3 is TGCAGCGTTGGGGGGCCGTCTGAAGCTTTCTTT. It yields the protein CSVGGPSEAFF.

This clonotype was observed at least ten times. This chain joins TRBV29-1 and TRBJ2-1; 12 bases agree with TRBD2. Trimming at V came to 8 bases and at J to 4 bases, leaving 6 bases not matched to a gene. CDR1 SQVTM and CDR2 ANQGSEA come from the germline V gene. This CDR3 is built from 14 residues. CDR3 in amino acids: CSSRLAGEYNEQFF. The CDR3 DNA follows: TGCAGCTCCAGACTAGCGGGGGAGTACAATGAGCAGTTCTTC.

This chain uses TRBV10-3 with TRBJ1-5; TRBD1 might be the D (6 bases). Trimming shortened V by 11 bases and J by 5 bases, and 13 bases separated the two germline ends. Germline V lookup: CDR1 ENHRY, CDR2 SYGVKD. The CDR3 is 12 residues long. DNA of the CDR3: TGTGCCGTCGGGGGCGGTGATCAGCCCCAGCATTTT. Residues: CAVGGGDQPQHF.

The table lists this clonotype with many counts. This sequence joins TRBV27 and TRBJ1-2, with no clear D. The V gene lost 3 bases and the J gene lost 0 bases, with 5 bases spanning the gap. This CDR3 spans 13 amino acids. Germline values: CDR1 MNHEY, CDR2 SMNVEV (reference sequence). CDR3 sequence reads: CASSFSPNYGYTF. The CDR3 DNA follows: TGTGCCAGCAGTTTTTCACCTAACTATGGCTACACCTTC.

This clonotype has ten or more counts. The chain carries TRBV29-1 and TRBJ2-5; D call uncertain. There are 10 residues in the CDR3. Trimming left V 7 bases short and J 2 bases short, with 5 bases between. The germline V gene has CDR1 SQVTM and CDR2 ANQGSEA. CDR3 sequence reads: CSAVQETQYF. As DNA, the CDR3 is TGCAGCGCAGTGCAAGAGACCCAGTACTTC.

This clonotype was counted ten times or more. CDR3 region: CASSLNRVPDTQYF. Here the CDR3 DNA reads TGCGCCAGCAGCCTAAACAGGGTACCAGATACGCAGTATTTT. This chain links TRBV5-1 with TRBJ2-3, with D perhaps TRBD1 (6 bases). CDR1 and CDR2 (germline): SGHRS, YFSETQ. CDR3 length: 14 residues. The V end was cut by 4 bases, the J end by 4 bases, with 13 bases between.

This clonotype was counted a few times. The chain couples TRBV20-1 to TRBJ2-7, with 9 bases identical to TRBD1. With 1 base clipped from V and 0 bases from J, the junction kept 7 bases outside the gene matches. Germline V gene sequence: CDR1 DFQATT, CDR2 SNEGSKA (reference sequence). The CDR3 sequence is 16 residues long. CDR3 protein: CSARVSTQGASYEQYF. The CDR3 DNA sequence: TGCAGTGCTAGAGTATCCACACAGGGGGCCTCCTACGAGCAGTACTTC.

V gene TRBV6-2 or TRBV6-3 combines with J gene TRBJ2-3, with TRBD1 as a possible D gene (5 bases). V gave up 2 bases and J gave up 0 bases, with 9 bases separating them. The CDR3 extends over 15 amino acids. Germline V gene data show CDR1 as MNHEY and CDR2 as SVGEGT. The CDR3 protein is CASSYGQGSTDTQYF. DNA for the CDR3: TGTGCCAGCAGTTACGGGCAGGGAAGCACAGATACGCAGTATTTT.

This clonotype was picked up a small number of times. The V gene is TRBV29-1, the J gene TRBJ2-7, with 13 bases identical to TRBD2. Trimming removed 4 bases from V and 4 bases from J; junction bases left unmatched: 7. This CDR3 is built from 15 residues. The germline V gene encodes CDR1 SQVTM and CDR2 ANQGSEA. CDR3 nucleotide sequence: TGCAGCGTTGGGACTAGCGGGGGTTCCTTTTACGAGCAGTACTTC. This sequence encodes CSVGTSGGSFYEQYF.

This clonotype was found a few times. V gene TRBV21-1 combines with J gene TRBJ2-5; the table's D call, TRBD2, was not checked against the DNA. TRBV21-1 is shown as a pseudogene. The CDR3 is 17 amino acids. The CDR3 region has the DNA TGTGCCAGCAGCAAAGTCCCAGCTAGCGGGAGAGTAAAGACCCAGTACTTC. Translated: CASSKVPASGRVKTQYF.

This clonotype has only a few counts. V usage is TRBV2 and J usage is TRBJ2-3; tentative D call: TRBD1 (7 bases). From germline, CDR1 is SNHLY and CDR2 FYNNEI. V lost 7 bases, J lost 6 bases, and 17 bases lay in between. CDR3 size: 14 residues. The CDR3 protein is CASISGGTEDTQYF. The CDR3, as DNA: TGTGCCAGCATTAGCGGAGGGACAGAGGATACGCAGTATTTT.

This clonotype was seen only once. This chain connects TRBV30 to TRBJ1-6; TRBD1 matches 8 bases. Germline values: CDR1 GTSNPN, CDR2 SVGIG (reference sequence). V shed 0 bases, J shed 8 bases, and the junction held 6 bases outside the gene matches. This CDR3 spans 15 amino acids. The CDR3 region has the DNA TGTGCCTGGAGTGTATCCGGGACAGGCTATTCACCCCTCCACTTT. Translating it yields CAWSVSGTGYSPLHF.

Many counts were recorded for this clonotype. The chain carries TRBV29-1 and TRBJ2-2; the D gene is possibly TRBD2 (6 bases). Germline lookup yields CDR1 SQVTM and CDR2 ANQGSEA. Trimming pared 5 bases from V and 4 bases from J, leaving 14 bases between. The CDR3 runs to 14 residues. CDR3 sequence (DNA): TGCAGCGTTTCCGGGACTCGCCTCACCGGGGAGCTGTTTTTT. It yields the protein CSVSGTRLTGELFF.

This clonotype was found a few times. The genes are TRBV29-1 and TRBJ2-1; D ambiguous. The CDR3 has 14 residues. Between the trimmed V and J ends, which lost 7 bases and 1 base, there was a span of 14 bases. Germline V gene lookup returns CDR1 SQVTM and CDR2 ANQGSEA. The DNA of the CDR3 is TGCAGCGCCCGAGAGGTTCCGTCCTACAATGAGCAGTTCTTC. Translation gives CSAREVPSYNEQFF.

This clonotype came up a few times. For the CDR3, the DNA is TGTGCCAGCAGCTCGAACTCACAGGGCAGCACAGATACGCAGTATTTT. It is translated as CASSSNSQGSTDTQYF. The chain links TRBV11-2 to TRBJ2-3, with D maybe TRBD1 (6 bases). The CDR3 length is 16 residues. V lost 4 bases, J lost 0 bases, and 14 bases lay in between. Per the germline V gene, CDR1 is SGHAT and CDR2 is FQNNGV.